Below, 14 T cell receptor beta chains from the same sample are listed, as sequenced in a study of T cell repertoires in cytomegalovirus infection. One entry per CDR3 protein results from TCRdb running MiXCR on the reads. The sample holds approximately 730,000 distinct CDR3 sequences, around 30% seen once. These receptors lack a known antigen. Sequencing used cultured PBMCs, obtained from culture after CMV antigen stimulation. The receptor set was obtained from a human donor in good health (CMV status not recorded). Some clones in this sample may be carry-over from other donors' samples.

The J gene is TRBJ1-1, the V gene TRBV19; 8 bases fit TRBD1. CDR3 size: 14 residues. CDR1 is LNHDA, CDR2 SQIVND, per germline (reference sequence). V shed 5 bases, J shed 5 bases, and the junction held 7 bases outside the gene matches. CDR3 in DNA: TGTGCCAGTAGTCGTTCTGGACAGGGAACTGAAGCTTTCTTT. It translates to CASSRSGQGTEAFF.

This chain links TRBV4-2 with TRBJ2-7; TRBD1 or TRBD2 may be the D gene (5 bases each). The CDR3 loop spans 15 amino acids. CDR1 LGHNA and CDR2 YNFKEQ come from the germline V gene. V was pared by 1 base and J by 4 bases, with 14 bases between. CDR3 sequence: CASSQARGGGYEQYF. Written as DNA, the CDR3 is TGTGCCAGCAGCCAAGCCAGAGGTGGGGGTTACGAGCAGTACTTC.

The J gene is TRBJ2-1, the V gene TRBV19; D is possibly TRBD1 (5 bases). The CDR3 contains 13 residues. With 7 bases removed from V and 7 bases from J, the gap between germline ends came to 14 bases. Germline lookup yields CDR1 LNHDA and CDR2 SQIVND (reference sequence). The CDR3 nucleotides read TGTGCCAGTAATGGGGCAGGCGAGAATGAGCAGTTCTTC. This sequence encodes CASNGAGENEQFF. Variable domain in full (rest from reference TRBV19 and TRBJ2-1): DGGITQSPKYLFRKEGQNVTLSCEQNLNHDAMYWYRQDPGQGLRLIYYSQIVNDFQKGDIAEGYSVSREKKESFPLTVTSAQKNPTAFYLCASNGAGENEQFFGPGTRLTVL.

The chain recombines TRBV4-1 with TRBJ1-1, with TRBD1 identical over 10 bases. Germline V gene data show CDR1 as MGHRA and CDR2 as YSYEKL. With V trimmed by 4 bases and J by 8 bases, 13 bases remained unmatched. The CDR3 loop spans 16 amino acids. The CDR3 region is CASSRIGRDRGLEAFF. DNA for the CDR3: TGCGCCAGCAGCCGCATAGGCCGGGACAGGGGCCTCGAAGCTTTCTTT.

A few counts support this clonotype. The J gene is TRBJ2-3, the V gene TRBV7-9; TRBD2 matches 7 bases. Germline-derived CDR1 and CDR2 are SEHNR and FQNEAQ (reference sequence). V lost 5 bases and J lost 5; bases outside the gene matches: 10. This CDR3 is 15 amino acids long. The CDR3 spells CASSDGTTGGDTQYF. The CDR3 DNA is TGTGCCAGCAGCGACGGGACTACCGGTGGAGATACGCAGTATTTT.

A few counts support this clonotype. This chain joins TRBV27 and TRBJ1-2, with 9 bases that match TRBD1. The CDR3 is 15 residues long. In germline, CDR1 is MNHEY, CDR2 SMNVEV (reference sequence). V shed 4 bases and J 9 bases; nucleotides not matched to a gene: 12. The CDR3, as DNA: TGTGCCAGCAGTTCAAACAGGGGGCGGATTGGACGCTACACCTTC. Translating gives CASSSNRGRIGRYTF.

Only a few counts were recorded for this clonotype. V and J are TRBV19 and TRBJ2-2; D not certain. In germline, CDR1 is LNHDA, CDR2 SQIVND (reference sequence). Trimming stripped 2 bases from V and 7 bases from J, with 5 bases between. This CDR3 contains 12 residues. This CDR3 is CASSIIRGELFF. Here the CDR3 DNA reads TGTGCCAGTAGTATAATCCGCGGGGAGCTGTTTTTT.

V and J are TRBV6-1 and TRBJ1-5; no definite D call. In germline, CDR1 is MNHNS, CDR2 SASEGT. The CDR3 has 12 residues. The germline V and J ends were trimmed by 7 bases and 3 bases, with 7 bases remaining between them. This CDR3 is CASKANNQPQHF. The CDR3 coding sequence is TGTGCCAGCAAAGCCAACAATCAGCCCCAGCATTTT.

This clonotype was seen a handful of times. The chain has TRBV5-1 and TRBJ1-4; 7 positions agree with TRBD1. The germline V gene encodes CDR1 SGHRS and CDR2 YFSETQ. The CDR3 has 15 amino acids. Germline trimming cut 3 bases from V and 5 bases from J; bases unmatched to any gene: 7. CDR3 DNA sequence: TGCGCCAGCAGCTATATGACAGGGAGAAATGAAAAACTGTTTTTT. Its protein is CASSYMTGRNEKLFF.

At least ten counts were recorded for this clonotype. This chain connects TRBV7-9 to TRBJ1-1; D not resolved. CDR1 and CDR2 from the germline V gene are SEHNR and FQNEAQ (reference sequence). The length of the CDR3 is 12 residues. V lost 6 bases and J 6 bases, leaving 11 bases between the germline ends. CDR3 loop: CASSFGQAEAFF. CDR3 nucleotides: TGTGCCAGCAGTTTTGGGCAGGCTGAAGCTTTCTTT. Full variable domain (missing parts from reference TRBV7-9 and TRBJ1-1): DTGVSQNPRHKITKRGQNVTFRCDPISEHNRLYWYRQTLGQGPEFLTYFQNEAQLEKSRLLSDRFSAERPKGSFSTLEIQRTEQGDSAMYLCASSFGQAEAFFGQGTRLTVV.

The sample holds a few counts of this clonotype. The rearrangement links TRBV11-2 to TRBJ2-5; the D is unclear. CDR1 SGHAT and CDR2 FQNNGV come from the germline V gene. There are 16 residues in the CDR3. Trimming shortened V by 5 bases and J by 1 base, and 17 bases separated the two germline ends. The CDR3 region is CASSPLPRSTQETQYF. The CDR3 DNA reads as TGTGCCAGCAGCCCCCTCCCCCGGTCCACCCAAGAGACCCAGTACTTC. The complete variable domain, with remaining parts taken from reference TRBV11-2 and TRBJ2-5, reads EAGVAQSPRYKIIEKRQSVAFWCNPISGHATLYWYQQILGQGPKLLIQFQNNGVVDDSQLPKDRFSAERLKGVDSTLKIQPAKLEDSAVYLCASSPLPRSTQETQYFGPGTRLLVL.

This clonotype has more than one count but fewer than ten. The rearrangement joins TRBV12-3 or TRBV12-4 to TRBJ2-3; TRBD2 aligns across 11 bases. Trimming took 7 bases from V and 2 from J; bases not matched to a gene: 5. This CDR3 comprises 15 residues. The CDR3 nucleotides read TGTGCCAGCACCGGGACTAGCGGATTCACAGATACGCAGTATTTT. It encodes CASTGTSGFTDTQYF.

This clonotype was counted between two and nine times. The CDR3 region has the DNA TGTGCTAGTGGTTTGCCTACTAGCGGGCCTCACAATGAGCAGTTCTTC. Protein product: CASGLPTSGPHNEQFF. The rearrangement uses TRBV12-5 and TRBJ2-1; TRBD2 matches at 9 bases. The CDR3 extends over 16 amino acids. The germline V gene has CDR1 LGHNT and CDR2 FRNRAP. Trimming removed 2 bases from V and 5 bases from J; junction bases left unmatched: 7.

This clonotype was counted between two and nine times. The chain has TRBV5-6 and TRBJ2-7; perhaps D is TRBD1 or TRBD2 (6 bases each). The CDR3 has 14 amino acids. CDR1 and CDR2 from the germline V gene are SGHDT and YYEEEE. V lost 3 bases, J lost 5 bases, and 15 bases lay in between. Written as DNA, the CDR3 is TGTGCCAGCAGCTGGGGGGCAGGTTCGGACGAGCAGTACTTC. This encodes CASSWGAGSDEQYF.